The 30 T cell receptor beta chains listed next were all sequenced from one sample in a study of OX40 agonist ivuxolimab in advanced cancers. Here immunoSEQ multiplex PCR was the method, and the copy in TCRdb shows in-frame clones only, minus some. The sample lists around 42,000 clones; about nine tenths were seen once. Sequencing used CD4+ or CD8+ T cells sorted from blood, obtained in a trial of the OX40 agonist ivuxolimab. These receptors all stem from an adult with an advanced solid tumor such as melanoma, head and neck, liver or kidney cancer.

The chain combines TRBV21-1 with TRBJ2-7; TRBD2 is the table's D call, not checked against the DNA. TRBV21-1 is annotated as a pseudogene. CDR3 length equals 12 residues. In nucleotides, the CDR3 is TGTGCCAGCAGCTCGAGCTCCTACGAGCAGTACTTC. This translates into CASSSSSYEQYF.

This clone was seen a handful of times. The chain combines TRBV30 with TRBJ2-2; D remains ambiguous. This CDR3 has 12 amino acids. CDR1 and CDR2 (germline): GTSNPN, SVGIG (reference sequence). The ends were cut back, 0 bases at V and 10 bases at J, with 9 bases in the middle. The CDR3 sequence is CAWSVRPPELFF. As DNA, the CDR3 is TGTGCCTGGAGTGTACGTCCTCCGGAGCTGTTTTTT.

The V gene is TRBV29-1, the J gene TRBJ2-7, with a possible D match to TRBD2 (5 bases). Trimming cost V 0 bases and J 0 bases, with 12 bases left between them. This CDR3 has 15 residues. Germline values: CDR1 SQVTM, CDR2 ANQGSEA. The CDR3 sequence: CSVEDGSSSSYEQYF. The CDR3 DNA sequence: TGCAGCGTTGAAGACGGATCTAGCAGCTCCTACGAGCAGTACTTC.

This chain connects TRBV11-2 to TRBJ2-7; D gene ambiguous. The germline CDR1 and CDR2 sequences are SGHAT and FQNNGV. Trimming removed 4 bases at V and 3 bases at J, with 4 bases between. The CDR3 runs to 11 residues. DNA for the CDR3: TGTGCCAGCAGCTCGATCTACGAGCAGTACTTC. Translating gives CASSSIYEQYF. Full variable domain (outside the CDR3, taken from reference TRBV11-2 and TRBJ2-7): EAGVAQSPRYKIIEKRQSVAFWCNPISGHATLYWYQQILGQGPKLLIQFQNNGVVDDSQLPKDRFSAERLKGVDSTLKIQPAKLEDSAVYLCASSSIYEQYFGPGTRLTVT.

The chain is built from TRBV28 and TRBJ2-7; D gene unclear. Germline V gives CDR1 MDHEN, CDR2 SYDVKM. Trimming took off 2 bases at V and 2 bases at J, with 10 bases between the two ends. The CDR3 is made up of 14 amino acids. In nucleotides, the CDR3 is TGTGCCAGCAGTTTAAACGCCGGGCCCTACGAGCAGTACTTC. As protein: CASSLNAGPYEQYF.

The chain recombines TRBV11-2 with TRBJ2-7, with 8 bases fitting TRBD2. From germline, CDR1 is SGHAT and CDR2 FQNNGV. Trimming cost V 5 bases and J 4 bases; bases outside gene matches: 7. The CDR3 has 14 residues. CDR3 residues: CASSLGPGGYEQYF. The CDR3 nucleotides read TGTGCCAGCAGCCTGGGGCCGGGGGGGTACGAGCAGTACTTC. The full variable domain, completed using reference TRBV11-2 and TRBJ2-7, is EAGVAQSPRYKIIEKRQSVAFWCNPISGHATLYWYQQILGQGPKLLIQFQNNGVVDDSQLPKDRFSAERLKGVDSTLKIQPAKLEDSAVYLCASSLGPGGYEQYFGPGTRLTVT.

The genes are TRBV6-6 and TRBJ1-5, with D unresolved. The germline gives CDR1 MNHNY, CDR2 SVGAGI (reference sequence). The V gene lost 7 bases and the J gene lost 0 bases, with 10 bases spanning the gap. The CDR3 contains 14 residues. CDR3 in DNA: TGTGCCAGCACCTCTGGGCATAGCAATCAGCCCCAGCATTTT. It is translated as CASTSGHSNQPQHF.

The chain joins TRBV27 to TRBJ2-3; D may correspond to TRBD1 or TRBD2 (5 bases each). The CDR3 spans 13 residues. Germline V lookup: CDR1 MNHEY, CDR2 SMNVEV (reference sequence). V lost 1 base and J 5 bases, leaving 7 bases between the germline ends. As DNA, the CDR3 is TGTGCCAGCAGTTTATATGGGGGAGATACGCAGTATTTT. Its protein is CASSLYGGDTQYF.

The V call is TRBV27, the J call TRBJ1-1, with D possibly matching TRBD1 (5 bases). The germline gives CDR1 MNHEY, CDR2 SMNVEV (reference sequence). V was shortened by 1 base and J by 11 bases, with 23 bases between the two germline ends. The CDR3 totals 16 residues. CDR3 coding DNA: TGTGCCAGCAGTTTATGGTCCTCCGGGACGTCTAAGTCGGCTTTCTTT. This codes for CASSLWSSGTSKSAFF.

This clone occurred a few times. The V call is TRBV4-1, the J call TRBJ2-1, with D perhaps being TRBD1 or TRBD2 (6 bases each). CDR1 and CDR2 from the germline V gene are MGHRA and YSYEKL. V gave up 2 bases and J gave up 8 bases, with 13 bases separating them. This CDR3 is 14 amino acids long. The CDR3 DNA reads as TGCGCCAGCAGCCAACAGAGGGGGGTCTATGAGCAGTTCTTC. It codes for CASSQQRGVYEQFF.

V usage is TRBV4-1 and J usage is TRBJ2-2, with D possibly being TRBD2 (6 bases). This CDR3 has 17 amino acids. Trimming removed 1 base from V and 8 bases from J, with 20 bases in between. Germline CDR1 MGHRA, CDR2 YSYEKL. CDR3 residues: CASSQARRDFSGGELFF. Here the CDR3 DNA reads TGCGCCAGCAGCCAAGCACGCCGGGACTTCTCCGGAGGGGAGCTGTTTTTT.

In DNA, the CDR3 is TGTGCCAGCAGCCTCCGGGACAGGGGGCGGTTCGAGCAGTACTTC. Translating gives CASSLRDRGRFEQYF. The chain carries TRBV11-2 and TRBJ2-7; TRBD1 matches at 12 bases. This CDR3 comprises 15 residues. Trimming cost V 5 bases and J 6 bases; bases outside gene matches: 8. In germline, CDR1 is SGHAT, CDR2 FQNNGV.

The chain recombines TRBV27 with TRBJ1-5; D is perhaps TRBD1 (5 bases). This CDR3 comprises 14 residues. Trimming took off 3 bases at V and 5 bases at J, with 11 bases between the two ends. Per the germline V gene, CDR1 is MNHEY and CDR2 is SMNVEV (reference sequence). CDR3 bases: TGTGCCAGCAGTTTCACAGGCCGTTATCAGCCCCAGCATTTT. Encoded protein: CASSFTGRYQPQHF.

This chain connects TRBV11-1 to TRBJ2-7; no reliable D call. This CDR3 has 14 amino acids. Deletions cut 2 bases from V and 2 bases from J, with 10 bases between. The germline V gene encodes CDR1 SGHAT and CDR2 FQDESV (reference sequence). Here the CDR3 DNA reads TGTGCCAGCAGCTTAACTAACAAAGCCTACGAGCAGTACTTC. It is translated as CASSLTNKAYEQYF.

The CDR3 loop reads CASSERGVGVQPQHF. The CDR3 nucleotides read TGTGCCAGCAGTGAAAGGGGGGTGGGCGTTCAGCCCCAGCATTTT. The rearrangement uses TRBV6-1 and TRBJ1-5; D might be TRBD1 (6 bases). Deletions cut 2 bases from V and 6 bases from J, with 14 bases between. Germline V CDR1 and CDR2: MNHNS, SASEGT. This CDR3 contains 15 residues.

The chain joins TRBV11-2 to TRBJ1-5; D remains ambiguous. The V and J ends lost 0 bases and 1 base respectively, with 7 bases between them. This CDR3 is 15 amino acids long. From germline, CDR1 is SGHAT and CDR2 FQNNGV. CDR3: CASSLEAASNQPQHF. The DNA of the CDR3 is TGTGCCAGCAGCTTAGAGGCAGCGAGCAATCAGCCCCAGCATTTT.

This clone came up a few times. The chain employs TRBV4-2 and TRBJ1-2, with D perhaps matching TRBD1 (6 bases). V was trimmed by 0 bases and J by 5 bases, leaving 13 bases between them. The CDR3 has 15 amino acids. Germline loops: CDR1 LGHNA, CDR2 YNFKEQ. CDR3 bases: TGTGCCAGCAGCCAAGATCGGACAGTCGGGTATGGCTACACCTTC. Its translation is CASSQDRTVGYGYTF.

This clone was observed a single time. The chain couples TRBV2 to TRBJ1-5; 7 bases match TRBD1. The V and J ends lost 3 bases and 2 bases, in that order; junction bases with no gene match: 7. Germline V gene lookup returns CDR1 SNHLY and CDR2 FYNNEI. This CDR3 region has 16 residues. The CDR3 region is CASSDPTGYGNQPQHF. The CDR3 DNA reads TGTGCCAGCAGTGACCCGACAGGGTATGGCAATCAGCCCCAGCATTTT.

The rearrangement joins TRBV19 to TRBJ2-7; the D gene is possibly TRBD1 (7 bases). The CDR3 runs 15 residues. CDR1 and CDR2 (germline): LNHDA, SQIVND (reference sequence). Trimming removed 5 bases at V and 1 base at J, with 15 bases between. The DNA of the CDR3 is TGTGCCAGTAGTGCCTCGGCAGGGGGGTCCTACGAGCAGTACTTC. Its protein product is CASSASAGGSYEQYF.

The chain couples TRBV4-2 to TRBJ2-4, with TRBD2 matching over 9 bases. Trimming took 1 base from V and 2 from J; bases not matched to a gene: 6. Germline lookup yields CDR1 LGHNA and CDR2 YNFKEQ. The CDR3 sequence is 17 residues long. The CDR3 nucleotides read TGTGCCAGCAGCCAAGCTCTAGCGGGATCGTCCAAAAACATTCAGTACTTC. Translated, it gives CASSQALAGSSKNIQYF.

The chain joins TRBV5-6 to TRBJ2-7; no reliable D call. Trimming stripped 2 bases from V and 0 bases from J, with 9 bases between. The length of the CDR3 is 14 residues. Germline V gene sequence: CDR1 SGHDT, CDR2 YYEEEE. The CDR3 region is CASSLDEASYEQYF. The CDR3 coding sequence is TGTGCCAGCAGCTTAGATGAGGCCTCCTACGAGCAGTACTTC.

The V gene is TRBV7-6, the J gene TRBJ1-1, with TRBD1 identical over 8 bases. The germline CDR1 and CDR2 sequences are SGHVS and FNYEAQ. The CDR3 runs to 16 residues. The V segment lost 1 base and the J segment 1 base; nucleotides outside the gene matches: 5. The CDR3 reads CASSLEAGQGNTEAFF. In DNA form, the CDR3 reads TGTGCCAGCAGCTTAGAAGCAGGACAGGGGAACACTGAAGCTTTCTTT.

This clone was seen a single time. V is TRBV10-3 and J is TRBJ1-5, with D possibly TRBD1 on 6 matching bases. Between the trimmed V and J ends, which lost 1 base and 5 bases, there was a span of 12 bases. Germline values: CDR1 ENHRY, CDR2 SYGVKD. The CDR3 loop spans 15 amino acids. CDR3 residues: CAISEFLGGDQPQHF. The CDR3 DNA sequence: TGTGCCATCAGTGAGTTTCTAGGGGGGGATCAGCCCCAGCATTTT.

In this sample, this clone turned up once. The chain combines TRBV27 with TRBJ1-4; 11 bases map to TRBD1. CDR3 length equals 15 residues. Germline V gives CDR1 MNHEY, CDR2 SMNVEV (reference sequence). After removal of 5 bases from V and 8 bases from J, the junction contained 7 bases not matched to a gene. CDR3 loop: CASSLGTGGKEKLFF. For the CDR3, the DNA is TGTGCCAGCAGTCTCGGGACAGGGGGTAAAGAAAAACTGTTTTTT.

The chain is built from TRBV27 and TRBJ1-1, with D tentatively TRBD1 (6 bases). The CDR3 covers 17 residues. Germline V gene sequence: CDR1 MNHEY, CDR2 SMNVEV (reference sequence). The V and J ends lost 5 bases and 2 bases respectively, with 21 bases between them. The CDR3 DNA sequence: TGTGCCAGCAGTCCGCTACAACCAACAGGGCCTAACACTGAAGCTTTCTTT. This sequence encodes CASSPLQPTGPNTEAFF.

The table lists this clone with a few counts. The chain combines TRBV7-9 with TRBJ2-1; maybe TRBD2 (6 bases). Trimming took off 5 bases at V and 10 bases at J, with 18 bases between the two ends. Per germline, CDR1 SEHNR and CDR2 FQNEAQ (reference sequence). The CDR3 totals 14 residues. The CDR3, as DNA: TGTGCCAGCAGCCCCAAACTACCAGGACTAGAGCAGTTCTTC. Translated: CASSPKLPGLEQFF.

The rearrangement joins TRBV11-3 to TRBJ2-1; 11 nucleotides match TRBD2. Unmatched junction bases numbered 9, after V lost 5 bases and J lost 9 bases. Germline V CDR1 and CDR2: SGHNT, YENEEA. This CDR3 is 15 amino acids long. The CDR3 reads CASSPLAGEAGEQFF. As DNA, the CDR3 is TGTGCCAGCAGCCCACTAGCGGGGGAAGCGGGTGAGCAGTTCTTC.

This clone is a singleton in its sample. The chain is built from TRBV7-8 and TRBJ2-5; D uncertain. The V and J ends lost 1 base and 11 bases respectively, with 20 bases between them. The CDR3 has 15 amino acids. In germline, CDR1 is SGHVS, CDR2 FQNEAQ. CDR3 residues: CASSLVDPIPQEQYF. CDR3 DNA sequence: TGTGCCAGCAGCTTAGTTGATCCGATCCCCCAAGAGCAGTACTTC.

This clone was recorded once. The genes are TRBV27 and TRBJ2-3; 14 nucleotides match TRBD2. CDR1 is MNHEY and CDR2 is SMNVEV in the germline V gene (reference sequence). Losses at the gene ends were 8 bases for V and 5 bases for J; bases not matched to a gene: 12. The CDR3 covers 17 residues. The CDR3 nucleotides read TGTGCCAGCGGGGGACTAGCGGGAGAAAGGAATCAAGATACGCAGTATTTT. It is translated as CASGGLAGERNQDTQYF.

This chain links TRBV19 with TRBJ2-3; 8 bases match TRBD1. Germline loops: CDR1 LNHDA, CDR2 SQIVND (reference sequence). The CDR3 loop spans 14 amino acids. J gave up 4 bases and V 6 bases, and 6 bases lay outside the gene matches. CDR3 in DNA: TGTGCCAGTAGAACACAGGGGGTCGCAGATACGCAGTATTTT. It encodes CASRTQGVADTQYF.